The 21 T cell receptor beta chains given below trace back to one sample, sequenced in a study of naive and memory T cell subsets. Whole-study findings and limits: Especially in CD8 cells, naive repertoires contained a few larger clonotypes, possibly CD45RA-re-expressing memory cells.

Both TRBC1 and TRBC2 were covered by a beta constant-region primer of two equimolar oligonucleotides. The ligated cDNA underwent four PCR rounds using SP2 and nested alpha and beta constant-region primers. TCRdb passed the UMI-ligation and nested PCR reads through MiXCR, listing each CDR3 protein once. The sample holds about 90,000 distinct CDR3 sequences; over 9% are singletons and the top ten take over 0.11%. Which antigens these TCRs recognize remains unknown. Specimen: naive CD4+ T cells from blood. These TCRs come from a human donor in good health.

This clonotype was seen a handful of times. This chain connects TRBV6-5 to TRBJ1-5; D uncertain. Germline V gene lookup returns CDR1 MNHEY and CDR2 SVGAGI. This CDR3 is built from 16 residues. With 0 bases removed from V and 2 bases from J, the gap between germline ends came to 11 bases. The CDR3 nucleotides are TGTGCCAGCAGTTACTCCCCAGGAGGAGGCAATCAGCCCCAGCATTTT. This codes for CASSYSPGGGNQPQHF.

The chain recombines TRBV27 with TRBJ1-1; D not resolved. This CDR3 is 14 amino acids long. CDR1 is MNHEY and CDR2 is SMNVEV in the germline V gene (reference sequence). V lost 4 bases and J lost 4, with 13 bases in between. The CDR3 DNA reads TGTGCCAGCAGTTCAAGGCGGTTGGGCACTGAAGCTTTCTTT. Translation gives CASSSRRLGTEAFF.

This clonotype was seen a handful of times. The CDR3 here is CASTRLGGQETQYF. The CDR3 DNA reads as TGTGCCAGCACCCGTTTGGGGGGCCAAGAGACCCAGTACTTC. The chain employs TRBV6-5 and TRBJ2-5; a possible D gene is TRBD2 (6 bases). Trimming cost V 7 bases and J 1 base, with 13 bases left between them. The germline CDR1 and CDR2 sequences are MNHEY and SVGAGI. The CDR3 sequence is 14 residues long.

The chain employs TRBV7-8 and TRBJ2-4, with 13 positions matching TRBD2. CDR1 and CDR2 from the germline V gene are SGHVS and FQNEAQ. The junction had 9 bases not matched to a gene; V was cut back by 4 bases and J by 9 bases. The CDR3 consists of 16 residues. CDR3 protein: CASSSTSGGGRRIQYF. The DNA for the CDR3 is TGTGCCAGCAGCTCAACTAGCGGGGGGGGCCGGCGCATTCAGTACTTC. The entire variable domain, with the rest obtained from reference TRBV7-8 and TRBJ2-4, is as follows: GAGVSQSPRYKVAKRGQDVALRCDPISGHVSLFWYQQALGQGPEFLTYFQNEAQLDKSGLPSDRFFAERPEGSVSTLKIQRTQQEDSAVYLCASSSTSGGGRRIQYFGAGTRLSVL.

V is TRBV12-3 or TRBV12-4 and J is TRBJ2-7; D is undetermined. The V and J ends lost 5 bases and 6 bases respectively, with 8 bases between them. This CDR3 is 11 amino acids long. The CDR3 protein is CASSLSSEQYF. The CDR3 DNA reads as TGTGCCAGCAGTCTTTCGTCCGAGCAGTACTTC.

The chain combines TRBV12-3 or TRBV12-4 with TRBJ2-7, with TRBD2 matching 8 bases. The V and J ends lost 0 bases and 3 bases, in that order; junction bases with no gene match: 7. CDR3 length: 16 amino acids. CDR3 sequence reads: CASSLARGLEGYEQYF. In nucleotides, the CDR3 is TGTGCCAGCAGTTTAGCGCGGGGACTAGAAGGCTACGAGCAGTACTTC.

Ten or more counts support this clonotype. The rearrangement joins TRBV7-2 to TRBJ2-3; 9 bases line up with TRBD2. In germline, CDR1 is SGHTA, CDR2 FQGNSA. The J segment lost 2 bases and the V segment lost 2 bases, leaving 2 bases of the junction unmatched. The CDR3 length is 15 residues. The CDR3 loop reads CASSLSSGITDTQYF. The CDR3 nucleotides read TGTGCCAGCAGCTTATCTAGCGGGATCACAGATACGCAGTATTTT.

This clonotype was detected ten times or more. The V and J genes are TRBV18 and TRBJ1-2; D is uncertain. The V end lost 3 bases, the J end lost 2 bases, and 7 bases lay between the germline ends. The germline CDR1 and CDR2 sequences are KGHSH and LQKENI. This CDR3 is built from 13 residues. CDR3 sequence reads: CASSPARNYGYTF. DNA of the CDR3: TGTGCCAGCTCACCGGCCAGGAACTATGGCTACACCTTC.

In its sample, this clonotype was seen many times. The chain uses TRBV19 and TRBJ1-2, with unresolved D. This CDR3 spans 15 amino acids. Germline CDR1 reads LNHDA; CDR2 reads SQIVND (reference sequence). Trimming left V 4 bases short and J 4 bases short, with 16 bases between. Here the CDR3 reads CASSNSHGMIYGYTF. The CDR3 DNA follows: TGTGCCAGTAGTAACTCCCACGGGATGATCTATGGCTACACCTTC.

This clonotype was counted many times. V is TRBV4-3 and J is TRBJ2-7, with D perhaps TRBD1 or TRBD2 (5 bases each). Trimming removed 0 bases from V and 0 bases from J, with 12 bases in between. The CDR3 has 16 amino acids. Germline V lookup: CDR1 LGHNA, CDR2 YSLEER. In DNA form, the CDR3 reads TGCGCCAGCAGCCAAGAAGGGACGGGCCTCTCCTACGAGCAGTACTTC. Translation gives CASSQEGTGLSYEQYF.

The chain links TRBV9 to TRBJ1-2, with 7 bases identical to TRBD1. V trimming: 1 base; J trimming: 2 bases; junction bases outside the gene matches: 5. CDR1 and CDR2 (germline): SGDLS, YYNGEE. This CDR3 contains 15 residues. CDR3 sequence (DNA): TGTGCCAGCAGCGTATTGGGGACAGCGAACTATGGCTACACCTTC. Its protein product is CASSVLGTANYGYTF.

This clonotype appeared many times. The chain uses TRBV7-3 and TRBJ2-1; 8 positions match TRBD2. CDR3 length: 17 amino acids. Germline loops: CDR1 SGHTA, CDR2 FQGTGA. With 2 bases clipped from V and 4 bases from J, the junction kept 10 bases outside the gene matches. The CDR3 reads CASSLFGGASGYNEQFF. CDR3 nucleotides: TGTGCCAGCAGCTTATTTGGTGGGGCTAGCGGGTACAATGAGCAGTTCTTC.

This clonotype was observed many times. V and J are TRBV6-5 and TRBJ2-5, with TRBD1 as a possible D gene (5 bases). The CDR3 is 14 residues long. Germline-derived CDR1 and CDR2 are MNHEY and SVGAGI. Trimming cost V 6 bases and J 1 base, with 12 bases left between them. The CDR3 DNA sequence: TGTGCCAGCAGCCCCAGGGTCCTCCAAGAGACCCAGTACTTC. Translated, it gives CASSPRVLQETQYF.

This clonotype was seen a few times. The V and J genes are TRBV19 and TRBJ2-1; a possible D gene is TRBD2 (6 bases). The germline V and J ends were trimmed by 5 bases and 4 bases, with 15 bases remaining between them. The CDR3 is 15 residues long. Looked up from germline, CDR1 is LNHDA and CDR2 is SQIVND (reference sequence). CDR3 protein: CASSPQAGPYNEQFF. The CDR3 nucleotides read TGTGCCAGTAGTCCCCAAGCGGGCCCATACAATGAGCAGTTCTTC.

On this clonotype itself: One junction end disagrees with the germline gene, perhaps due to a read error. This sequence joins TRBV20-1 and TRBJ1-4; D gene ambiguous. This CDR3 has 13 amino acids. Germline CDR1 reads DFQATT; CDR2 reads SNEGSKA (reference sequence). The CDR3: CSARERDYEKLFF. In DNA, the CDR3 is TGCAGTGCCAGAGAGAGGGATTATGAAAAACTGTTTTTT.

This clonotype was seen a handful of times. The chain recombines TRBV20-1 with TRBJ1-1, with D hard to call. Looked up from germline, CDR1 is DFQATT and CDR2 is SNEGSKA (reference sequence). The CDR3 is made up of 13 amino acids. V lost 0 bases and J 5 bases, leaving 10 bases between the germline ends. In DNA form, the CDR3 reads TGCAGTGCTAGAGATCATCGTGAGACTGAAGCTTTCTTT. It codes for CSARDHRETEAFF.

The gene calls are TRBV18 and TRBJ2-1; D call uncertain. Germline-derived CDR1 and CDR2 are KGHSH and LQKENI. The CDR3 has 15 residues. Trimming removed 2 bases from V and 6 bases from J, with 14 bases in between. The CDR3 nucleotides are TGTGCCAGCTCACCAGGGATGGGAACGCTCAATGAGCAGTTCTTC. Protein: CASSPGMGTLNEQFF.

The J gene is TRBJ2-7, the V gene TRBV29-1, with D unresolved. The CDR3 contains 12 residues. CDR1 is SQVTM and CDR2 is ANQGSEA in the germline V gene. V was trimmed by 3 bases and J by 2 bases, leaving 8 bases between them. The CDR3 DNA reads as TGCAGCGTTGAGACGGTAGCCTACGAGCAGTACTTC. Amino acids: CSVETVAYEQYF.

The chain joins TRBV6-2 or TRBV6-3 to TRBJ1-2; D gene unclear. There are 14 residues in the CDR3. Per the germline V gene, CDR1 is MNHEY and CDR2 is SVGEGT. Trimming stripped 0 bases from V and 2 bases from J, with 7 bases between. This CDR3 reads CASSYSSRNYGYTF. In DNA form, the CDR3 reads TGTGCCAGCAGTTACTCGAGCCGGAACTATGGCTACACCTTC.

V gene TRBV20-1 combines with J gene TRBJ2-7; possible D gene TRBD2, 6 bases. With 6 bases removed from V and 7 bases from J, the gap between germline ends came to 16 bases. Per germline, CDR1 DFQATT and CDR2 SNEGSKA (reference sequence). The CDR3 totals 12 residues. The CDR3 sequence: CSAKPHRGEQYF. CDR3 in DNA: TGCAGTGCAAAACCCCACCGGGGGGAGCAGTACTTC.

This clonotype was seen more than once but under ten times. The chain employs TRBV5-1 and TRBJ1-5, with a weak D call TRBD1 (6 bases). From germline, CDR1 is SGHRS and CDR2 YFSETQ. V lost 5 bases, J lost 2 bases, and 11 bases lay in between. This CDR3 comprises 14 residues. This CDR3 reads CASSSGDGNQPQHF. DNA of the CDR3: TGCGCCAGCAGTTCAGGGGATGGCAATCAGCCCCAGCATTTT. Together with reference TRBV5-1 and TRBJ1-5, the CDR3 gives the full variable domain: KAGVTQTPRYLIKTRGQQVTLSCSPISGHRSVSWYQQTPGQGLQFLFEYFSETQRNKGNFPGRFSGRQFSNSRSEMNVSTLELGDSALYLCASSSGDGNQPQHFGDGTRLSIL.